The clone carrying this T cell receptor beta chain was seen only a few times. Its antigen remains unknown. Study results and caveats: Tumor Treg TCRs overlapped most with tumor naive CD4+ cells.

After constant-region reverse-primer amplification, full-length variable regions underwent semi-nested PCR with Nested Universal Primer A. Using its own MiXCR run on the 5' RACE reads, TCRdb lists one record per CDR3 protein. The sample consists of about 5,800 distinct CDR3 sequences, 30% to 35% of them appearing once. Germline values: CDR1 MNHNS, CDR2 SASEGT. There are 14 residues in the CDR3. The V gene end was trimmed by 8 bases and the J gene end by 1 base; junction bases not matched to a gene: 4. This chain joins TRBV6-1 and TRBJ2-3; TRBD1 matches at 9 bases. Source material: memory CD4+ T cells sorted from a lymph node. Subset meaning: memory CD4+ T cells, CD4+CD45RO+CD25-. This clonotype was sampled from a female donor with breast cancer. Here the CDR3 reads CASHRDRGTDTQYF. The CDR3 DNA sequence: TGTGCCAGCCACCGGGACAGGGGCACAGATACGCAGTATTTT.